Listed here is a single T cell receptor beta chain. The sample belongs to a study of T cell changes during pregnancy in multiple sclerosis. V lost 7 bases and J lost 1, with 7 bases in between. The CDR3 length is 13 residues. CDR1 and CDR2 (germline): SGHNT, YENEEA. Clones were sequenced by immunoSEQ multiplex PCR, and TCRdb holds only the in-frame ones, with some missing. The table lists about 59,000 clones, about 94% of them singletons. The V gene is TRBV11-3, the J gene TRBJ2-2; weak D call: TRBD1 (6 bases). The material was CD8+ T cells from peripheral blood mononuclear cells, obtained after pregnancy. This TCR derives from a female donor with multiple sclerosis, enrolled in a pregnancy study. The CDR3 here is CASKDRNTGELFF. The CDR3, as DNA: TGTGCCAGCAAGGACAGGAACACCGGGGAGCTGTTTTTT.